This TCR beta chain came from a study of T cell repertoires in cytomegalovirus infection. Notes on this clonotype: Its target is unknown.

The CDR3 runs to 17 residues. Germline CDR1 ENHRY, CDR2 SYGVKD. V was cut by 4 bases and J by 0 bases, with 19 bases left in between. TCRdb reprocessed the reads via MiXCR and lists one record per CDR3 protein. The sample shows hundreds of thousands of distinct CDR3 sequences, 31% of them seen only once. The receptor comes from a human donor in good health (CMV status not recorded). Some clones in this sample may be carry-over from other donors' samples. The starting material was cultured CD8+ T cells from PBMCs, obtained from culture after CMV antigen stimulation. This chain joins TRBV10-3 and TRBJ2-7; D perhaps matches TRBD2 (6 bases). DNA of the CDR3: TGTGCCATCAGTGTCTTAGCACGGGACTTATTCTCCTACGAGCAGTACTTC. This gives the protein CAISVLARDLFSYEQYF.